Sequencing of this TCR beta chain was carried out in a study of blood T cell repertoires in COVID-19. Assay: immunoSEQ multiplex PCR; the TCRdb copy retains only in-frame clones and omits some. The top ten hold about 3.2% of the sample, which has about 210,000 clones, roughly 84% seen once. Germline CDR1 SGHRS, CDR2 YFSETQ. V dropped 0 bases and J dropped 2; count of bases not matched to a gene: 2. This CDR3 contains 16 residues. Specimen: PBMCs or T cells enriched from blood (not recorded which). The TCR originated in a woman aged 25 to 45 who had been exposed to COVID-19. V and J are TRBV5-1 and TRBJ2-1; the match to TRBD1 covers 10 bases. The CDR3, as DNA: TGCGCCAGCAGCTTGGGGGACAGGGGCCCCTACAATGAGCAGTTCTTC. This sequence encodes CASSLGDRGPYNEQFF.